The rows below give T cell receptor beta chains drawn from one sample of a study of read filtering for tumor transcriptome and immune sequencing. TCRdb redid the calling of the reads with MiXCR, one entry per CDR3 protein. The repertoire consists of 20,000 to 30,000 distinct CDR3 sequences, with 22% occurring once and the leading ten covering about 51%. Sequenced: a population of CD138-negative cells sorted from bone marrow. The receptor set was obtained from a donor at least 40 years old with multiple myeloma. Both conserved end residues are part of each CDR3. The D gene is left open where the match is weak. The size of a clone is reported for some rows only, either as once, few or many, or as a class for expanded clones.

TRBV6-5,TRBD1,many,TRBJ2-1,TGTGCCACCTACTCAAAAACGGGACAGGGATACTACAATGAGCAGTTCTTC,CATYSKTGQGYYNEQFF
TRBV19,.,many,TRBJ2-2,TGTGCCAGCTGCGTTAGTCAGGGGCCCGGGGAGCTGTTTTTT,CASCVSQGPGELFF
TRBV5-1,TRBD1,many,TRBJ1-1,TGCGCCAGCAGCCCTGGACAGGGATGGGCAGCTTTCTTT,CASSPGQGWAAFF
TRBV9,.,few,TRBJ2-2,TGTGCCAGCAGCGTACAGGGGTTTGGGGAGCTGCTTTTT,CASSVQGFGELLF
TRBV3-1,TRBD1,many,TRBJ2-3,TGTGCCAGCGGGACAGGGACTCCAGATACGCAGTATTTT,CASGTGTPDTQYF
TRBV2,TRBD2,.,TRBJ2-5,TGTGCCAGCACCGGGGCCAGCGGGGCAGGGGAGACCCAGTACTTC,CASTGASGAGETQYF
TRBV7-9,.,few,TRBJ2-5,TGTGCCAGCAGCTTAAAAGGGGTCCAAGAGACCCAGTACTTC,CASSLKGVQETQYF
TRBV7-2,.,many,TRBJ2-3,TGTGCCAGCGCGCCCGGTAGGGATAGGGTCACAGATACGCAGTATTTT,CASAPGRDRVTDTQYF
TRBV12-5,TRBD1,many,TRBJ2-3,TGTGCTAGTGGACTTACAGGGGGTGAGACAGATACGCAGTATTTT,CASGLTGGETDTQYF
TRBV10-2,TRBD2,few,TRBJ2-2,TGCGCCAGCAGTCAGACTAGCGGGGGAAACGGGGAGCTGTTTTTT,CASSQTSGGNGELFF
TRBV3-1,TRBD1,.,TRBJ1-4,TGTGCCAGCAGCCGGAGGACAGGGAGGAATGAAAAACTGTTTTTT,CASSRRTGRNEKLFF
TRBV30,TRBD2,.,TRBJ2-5,TGTGCCTGGAGTAGGGGACTAGCGGGGGAGGGGGAGACCCAGTACTTC,CAWSRGLAGEGETQYF
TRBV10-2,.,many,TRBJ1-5,TGCGCCAGCAGAGCCTGGACCGATAGCAATCAGCCCCAGCATTTT,CASRAWTDSNQPQHF
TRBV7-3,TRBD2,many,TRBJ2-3,TGTGCCAGCAGCCCACCCATAGCGGGGGGTTCAGATACGCAGTATTTT,CASSPPIAGGSDTQYF
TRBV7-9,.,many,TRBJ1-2,TGTGCCAGCAGCGAGGACACCAGCCCAGGCTACACCTTC,CASSEDTSPGYTF
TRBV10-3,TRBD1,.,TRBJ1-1,TGTGCCTCGGGGACAGGGGAGAACACTGAAGCTTTCTTT,CASGTGENTEAFF
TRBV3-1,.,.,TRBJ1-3,TGTGCCAGCAGCCAAGGGGCAGGGATCGGAAACACCATATATTTT,CASSQGAGIGNTIYF
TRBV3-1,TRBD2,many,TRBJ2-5,TGTGCCAGCAGCCAAGAATTTCGGGGGGGCCCCCTTAAAGAGACCCAGTACTTC,CASSQEFRGGPLKETQYF
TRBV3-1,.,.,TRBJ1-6,TGTGCCAGCAGTCCTGAACAGGGCATTTCACCCCTCCACTTT,CASSPEQGISPLHF